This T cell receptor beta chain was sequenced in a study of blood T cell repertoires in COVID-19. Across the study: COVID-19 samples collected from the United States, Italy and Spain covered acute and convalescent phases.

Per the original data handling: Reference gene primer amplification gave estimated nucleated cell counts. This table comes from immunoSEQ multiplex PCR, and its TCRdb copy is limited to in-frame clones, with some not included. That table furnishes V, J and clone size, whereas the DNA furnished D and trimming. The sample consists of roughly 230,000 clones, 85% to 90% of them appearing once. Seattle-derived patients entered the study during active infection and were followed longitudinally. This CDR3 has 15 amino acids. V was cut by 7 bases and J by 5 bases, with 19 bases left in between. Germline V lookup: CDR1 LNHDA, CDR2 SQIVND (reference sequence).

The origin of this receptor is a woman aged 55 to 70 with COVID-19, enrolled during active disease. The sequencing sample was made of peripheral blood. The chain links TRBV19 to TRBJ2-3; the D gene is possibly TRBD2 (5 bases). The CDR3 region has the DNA TGTGCCAGTATCGAGCGGAGGTTGGCGGGAGATACGCAGTATTTT. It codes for CASIERRLAGDTQYF.